This T cell receptor beta chain was documented in a study of shared clonotypes between healthy human individuals. Overall study findings and caveats: Though the depth was large, rarefaction showed that sorted-subset sequencing was incomplete.

Points on this clone: Its antigen remains unknown.

Germline V gives CDR1 MNHNY, CDR2 SVGAGI (reference sequence). The CDR3 consists of 14 residues. The ends were cut back, 6 bases at V and 7 bases at J, with 18 bases in the middle. Using 200 ng DNA, some 30,000 T cell genomes, the sorted-subset replicate PCRs were run. Sequenced by immunoSEQ multiplex PCR; TCRdb stores in-frame clones only, minus some. This sample yields under 1,100,000 clones, of which about 80% are seen a single time; roughly 0.55% belongs to the top ten. Division of CD4+ cells produced a CD45RA+ naive subset and a CD45RA-negative memory subset. The chain carries TRBV6-6 and TRBJ1-2, with D possibly being TRBD1 (6 bases). The source is a man aged 18 to 30 in good health. Some clones in this sample may be carry-over from other donors' samples. Material for sequencing was memory CD4+ T cells from PBMCs. This sample's subset: CD45RA-negative fraction. The CDR3 nucleotides are TGTGCCAGCAGAATACAGGGCCTCGGAGTTGGCTACACCTTC. Translated, it gives CASRIQGLGVGYTF.